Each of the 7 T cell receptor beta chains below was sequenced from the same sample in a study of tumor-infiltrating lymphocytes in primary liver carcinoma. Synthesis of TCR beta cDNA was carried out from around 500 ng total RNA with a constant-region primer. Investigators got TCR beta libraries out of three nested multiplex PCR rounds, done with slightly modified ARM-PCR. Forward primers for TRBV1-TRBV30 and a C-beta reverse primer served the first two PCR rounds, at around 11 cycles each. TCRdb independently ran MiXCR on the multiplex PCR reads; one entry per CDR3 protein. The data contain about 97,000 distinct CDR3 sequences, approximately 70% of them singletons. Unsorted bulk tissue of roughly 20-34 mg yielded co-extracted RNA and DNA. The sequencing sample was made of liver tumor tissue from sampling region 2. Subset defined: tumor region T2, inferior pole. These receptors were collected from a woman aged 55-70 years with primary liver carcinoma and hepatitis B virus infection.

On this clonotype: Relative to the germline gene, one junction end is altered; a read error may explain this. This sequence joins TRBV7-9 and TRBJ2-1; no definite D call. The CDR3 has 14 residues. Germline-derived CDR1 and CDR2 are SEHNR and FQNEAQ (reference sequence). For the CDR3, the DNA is TGTGCCAGCAGCTTAGAGGTGGGGTACAATGAGCAATTCTTC. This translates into CASSLEVGYNEQFF.

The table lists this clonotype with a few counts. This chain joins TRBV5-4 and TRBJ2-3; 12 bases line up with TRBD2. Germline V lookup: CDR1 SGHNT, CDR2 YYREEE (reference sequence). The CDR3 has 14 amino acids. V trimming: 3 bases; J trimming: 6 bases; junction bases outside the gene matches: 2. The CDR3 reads CASSWTSGTDTQYF. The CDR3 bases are TGTGCCAGCAGCTGGACTAGCGGGACGGATACGCAGTATTTT.

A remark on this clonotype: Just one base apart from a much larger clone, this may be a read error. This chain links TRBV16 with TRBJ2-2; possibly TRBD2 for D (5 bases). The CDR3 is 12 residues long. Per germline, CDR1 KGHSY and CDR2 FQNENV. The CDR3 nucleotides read TGTGCCAGCAGCCAATATCCCGGGGAGCTGTTGTTT. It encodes CASSQYPGELLF.

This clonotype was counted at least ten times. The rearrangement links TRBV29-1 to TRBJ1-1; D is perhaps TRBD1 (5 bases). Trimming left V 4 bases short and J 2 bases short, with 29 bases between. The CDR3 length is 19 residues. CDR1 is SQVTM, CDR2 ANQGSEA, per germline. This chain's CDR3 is CSVVGARRGVFGGNTEAFF. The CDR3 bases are TGCAGCGTTGTTGGTGCACGGCGTGGAGTTTTCGGGGGAAACACTGAAGCTTTCTTT.

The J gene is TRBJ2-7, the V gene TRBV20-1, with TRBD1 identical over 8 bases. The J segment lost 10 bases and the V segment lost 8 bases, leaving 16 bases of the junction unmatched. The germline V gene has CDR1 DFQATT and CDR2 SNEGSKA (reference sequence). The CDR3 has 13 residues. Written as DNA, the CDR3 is TGCAGTTCCCAAACCCCAGGGGGCGGCGACCAGTACTTC. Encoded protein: CSSQTPGGGDQYF.

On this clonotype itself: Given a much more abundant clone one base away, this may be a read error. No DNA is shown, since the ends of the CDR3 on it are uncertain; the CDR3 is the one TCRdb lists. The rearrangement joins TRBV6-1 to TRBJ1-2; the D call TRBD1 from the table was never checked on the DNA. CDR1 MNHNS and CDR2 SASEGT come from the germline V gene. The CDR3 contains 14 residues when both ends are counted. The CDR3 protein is CASSEVGQGSGCTF.

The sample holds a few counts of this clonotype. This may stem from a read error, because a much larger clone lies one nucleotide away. The CDR3 here is CASSAPTEQETQYF. The CDR3 DNA sequence: TGTGCCAGCAGTGCTCCGACGGAACAAGAGACCCAGTACTTC. The chain employs TRBV6-1 and TRBJ2-5; D remains ambiguous. This CDR3 has 14 residues. V was pared by 4 bases and J by 2 bases, with 11 bases between. Looked up from germline, CDR1 is MNHNS and CDR2 is SASEGT.